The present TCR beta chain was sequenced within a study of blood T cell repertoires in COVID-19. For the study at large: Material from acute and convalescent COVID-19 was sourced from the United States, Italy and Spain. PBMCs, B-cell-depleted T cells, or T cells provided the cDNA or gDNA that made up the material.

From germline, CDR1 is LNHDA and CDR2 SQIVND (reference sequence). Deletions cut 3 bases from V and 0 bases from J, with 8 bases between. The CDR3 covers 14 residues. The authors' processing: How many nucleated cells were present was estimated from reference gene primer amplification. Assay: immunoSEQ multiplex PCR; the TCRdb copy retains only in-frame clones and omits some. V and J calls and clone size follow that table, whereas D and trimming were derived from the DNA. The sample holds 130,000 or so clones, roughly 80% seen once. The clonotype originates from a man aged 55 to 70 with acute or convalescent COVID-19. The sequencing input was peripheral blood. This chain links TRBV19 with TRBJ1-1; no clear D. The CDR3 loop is CASSMIPVNTEAFF. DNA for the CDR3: TGTGCCAGTAGTATGATCCCGGTGAACACTGAAGCTTTCTTT. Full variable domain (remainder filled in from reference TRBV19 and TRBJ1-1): DGGITQSPKYLFRKEGQNVTLSCEQNLNHDAMYWYRQDPGQGLRLIYYSQIVNDFQKGDIAEGYSVSREKKESFPLTVTSAQKNPTAFYLCASSMIPVNTEAFFGQGTRLTVV.